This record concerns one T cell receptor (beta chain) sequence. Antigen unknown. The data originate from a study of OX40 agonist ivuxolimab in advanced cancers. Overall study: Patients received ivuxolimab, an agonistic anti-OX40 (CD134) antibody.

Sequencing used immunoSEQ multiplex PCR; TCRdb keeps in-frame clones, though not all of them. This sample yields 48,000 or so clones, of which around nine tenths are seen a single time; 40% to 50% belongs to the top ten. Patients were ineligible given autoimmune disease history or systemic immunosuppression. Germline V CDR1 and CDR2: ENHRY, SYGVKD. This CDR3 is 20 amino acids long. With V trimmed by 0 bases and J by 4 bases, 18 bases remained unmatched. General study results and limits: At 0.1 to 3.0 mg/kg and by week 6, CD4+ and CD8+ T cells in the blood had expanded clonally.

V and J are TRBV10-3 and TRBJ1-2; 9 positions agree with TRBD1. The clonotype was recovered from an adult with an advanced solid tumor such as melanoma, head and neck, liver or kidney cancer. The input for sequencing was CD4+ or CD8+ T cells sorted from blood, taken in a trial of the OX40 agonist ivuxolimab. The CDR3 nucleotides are TGTGCCATCAGTGAGTCGACTCGGGGGCCGGACAGGGGAGGGGCCTATGGCTACACCTTC. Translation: CAISESTRGPDRGGAYGYTF.